The clone carrying this TCR beta chain has ten or more counts. What it binds is not known. The CDR3 contains 13 residues. V lost 3 bases, J lost 1 base, and 4 bases lay in between. The record originates from a study of naive and memory T cell subsets. Findings and caveats of the study: Over 85% of naive TCR sequences appeared only once after error correction, unlike memory subsets.

Effector memory cells were sorted as CD45RA-CD27-, EMRA cells as CD45RA+CD27-. An equimolar mix of two oligonucleotides served as the beta constant-region primer for TRBC1 and TRBC2. Four rounds of PCR amplified the ligated cDNA using nested alpha and beta constant-region primers plus SP2. TCRdb analysed the UMI-ligation and nested PCR reads with MiXCR anew, one entry per CDR3 protein. The sample contains some 30,000 distinct CDR3 sequences, 15% to 20% of which appear only once. This sequence originates from a human donor in good health. The V gene is TRBV12-3 or TRBV12-4, the J gene TRBJ1-5; D not certain. Sequencing used effector memory CD4+ T cells from blood. The subset is: effector memory, CD45RA- CD27-. The CDR3 here is CASSFNSNQPQHF. CDR3 DNA sequence: TGTGCCAGCAGTTTTAACAGCAATCAGCCCCAGCATTTT.